The 8 T cell receptor beta chains below come from one sample, sequenced in a study of blood T cell repertoires in COVID-19. The table came from immunoSEQ multiplex PCR; TCRdb's copy has only in-frame clones and leaves some out. The sample carries approximately 500,000 clones, about 89% recorded once. What was sequenced was peripheral blood. All receptors come from a woman aged 45-60 years with COVID-19, enrolled during active disease.

This clone is a singleton in its sample. The chain combines TRBV5-1 with TRBJ2-7; TRBD1 agrees at 8 bases. The CDR3 contains 14 residues. Germline CDR1 and CDR2: SGHRS and YFSETQ. The junction had 9 bases not matched to a gene; V was cut back by 5 bases and J by 5 bases. The chain's CDR3 is CASRQTQGAHEQYF. The CDR3 bases are TGCGCCAGCAGGCAGACGCAGGGGGCCCACGAGCAGTACTTC.

J is TRBJ2-5 and V is TRBV2; perhaps TRBD1 as D (6 bases). V was shortened by 8 bases and J by 4 bases, with 20 bases between the two germline ends. Looked up from germline, CDR1 is SNHLY and CDR2 is FYNNEI. This CDR3 is built from 15 residues. The CDR3 DNA sequence: TGTGCCAGCCGACCGGGATTGGACAGTGGAGAGACCCAGTACTTC. It yields the protein CASRPGLDSGETQYF.

The chain couples TRBV20-1 to TRBJ2-3; the match to TRBD2 covers 7 bases. The CDR3 loop spans 15 amino acids. Trimming cost V 3 bases and J 2 bases; bases outside gene matches: 8. Germline CDR1 is DFQATT and CDR2 is SNEGSKA (reference sequence). The CDR3 nucleotides read TGCAGTGCTAGTCCGCTGGGACTAACCACAGATACGCAGTATTTT. Translated: CSASPLGLTTDTQYF.

The V call is TRBV7-2, the J call TRBJ1-2; D might be TRBD1 (5 bases). There are 14 residues in the CDR3. The germline CDR1 and CDR2 sequences are SGHTA and FQGNSA. The V gene lost 5 bases and the J gene lost 7 bases, with 17 bases spanning the gap. CDR3 bases: TGTGCCAGCAGCCATACACAAGGGGTCGGTGGCTACACCTTC. Its translation: CASSHTQGVGGYTF.

The chain couples TRBV11-2 to TRBJ2-2, with D possibly being TRBD1 (6 bases). The CDR3 extends over 15 amino acids. Trimming removed 1 base from V and 9 bases from J, with 15 bases in between. The germline gives CDR1 SGHAT, CDR2 FQNNGV. The DNA of the CDR3 is TGTGCCAGCAGCTTAGTAAGCATCACAGGGCGGGAGCTGTTTTTT. Translation: CASSLVSITGRELFF.

The chain employs TRBV11-2 and TRBJ2-7, with 9 bases identical to TRBD2. Germline V CDR1 and CDR2: SGHAT, FQNNGV. The CDR3 spans 18 residues. The V segment lost 5 bases and the J segment 0 bases; nucleotides outside the gene matches: 14. CDR3 protein: CASSLSDLSGGSSYEQYF. In nucleotides, the CDR3 is TGTGCCAGCAGCCTCTCTGACTTAAGCGGGGGGAGCTCCTACGAGCAGTACTTC. Combining the CDR3 with reference TRBV11-2 and TRBJ2-7 gives the whole variable domain EAGVAQSPRYKIIEKRQSVAFWCNPISGHATLYWYQQILGQGPKLLIQFQNNGVVDDSQLPKDRFSAERLKGVDSTLKIQPAKLEDSAVYLCASSLSDLSGGSSYEQYFGPGTRLTVT.

The gene calls are TRBV11-2 and TRBJ1-2, with TRBD1 identical over 8 bases. V shed 4 bases and J 4 bases; nucleotides not matched to a gene: 5. The germline V gene has CDR1 SGHAT and CDR2 FQNNGV. CDR3 length: 14 residues. The CDR3 protein is CASSSWTGPYGYTF. The CDR3 DNA reads TGTGCCAGCAGCTCCTGGACAGGGCCCTATGGCTACACCTTC. The variable domain in full, completed from reference TRBV11-2 and TRBJ1-2, reads EAGVAQSPRYKIIEKRQSVAFWCNPISGHATLYWYQQILGQGPKLLIQFQNNGVVDDSQLPKDRFSAERLKGVDSTLKIQPAKLEDSAVYLCASSSWTGPYGYTFGSGTRLTVV.

CDR3 region: CASSVRDRGEAFF. Written as DNA, the CDR3 is TGTGCCAGCAGCGTTCGGGACAGGGGCGAAGCTTTCTTT. The J gene is TRBJ1-1, the V gene TRBV9; TRBD1 matches 10 bases. CDR1 and CDR2 from the germline V gene are SGDLS and YYNGEE. V shed 2 bases and J 8 bases; nucleotides not matched to a gene: 3. This CDR3 spans 13 amino acids.